This T cell receptor (beta chain) was documented in a study of shared clonotypes between healthy human individuals. It was CD45RO-negative cells, positively selected for CCR7, that made up naive CD8 cells, with terminally differentiated effector memory CD45RA+ cells excluded. Assay used: immunoSEQ multiplex PCR; TCRdb lists only in-frame clones, some missing. The sample consists of 450,000 to 700,000 clones, nearly 97% of them appearing once. Between the trimmed V and J ends, which lost 8 bases and 1 base, there was a span of 15 bases. Germline V gene data show CDR1 as MDHEN and CDR2 as SYDVKM. The CDR3 has 15 amino acids.

Sequencing used naive CD8+ T cells sorted from blood. The TCR comes from a woman aged 25-40 years in good health. This chain joins TRBV28 and TRBJ1-5; D not certain. The CDR3 here is CASGRYLGSNQPQHF. The CDR3 DNA reads as TGTGCCAGCGGAAGGTACTTAGGAAGCAATCAGCCCCAGCATTTT.